This T cell receptor (beta chain) was recovered during a study of T cell responses to AZD1222 COVID-19 vaccine. Study results and caveats: Donor demographics were predominantly white British with a female majority; clonal diversity may be underestimated. Seropositive status at baseline applied to only six AZD1222 recipients.

Second-dose timings of about 4 or about 12 weeks were pooled. Data came from immunoSEQ multiplex PCR; TCRdb stores just in-frame clones and leaves some out. The sample lists under 50,000 clones; over 85% were seen once. This clone was observed once. Antigen unknown. Source: peripheral blood, taken 28 days after the second AZD1222 dose. The clonotype was recovered from an adult who received the AZD1222 COVID-19 vaccine.

The CDR3 spells CASLASGKEQFF. In DNA, the CDR3 is TGTGCCAGCCTCGCTAGCGGGAAAGAGCAGTTCTTC. The J gene is TRBJ2-1, the V gene TRBV28; 9 nucleotides agree with TRBD2. The germline gives CDR1 MDHEN, CDR2 SYDVKM. With 8 bases clipped from V and 10 bases from J, the junction kept 6 bases outside the gene matches. CDR3 length: 12 amino acids.